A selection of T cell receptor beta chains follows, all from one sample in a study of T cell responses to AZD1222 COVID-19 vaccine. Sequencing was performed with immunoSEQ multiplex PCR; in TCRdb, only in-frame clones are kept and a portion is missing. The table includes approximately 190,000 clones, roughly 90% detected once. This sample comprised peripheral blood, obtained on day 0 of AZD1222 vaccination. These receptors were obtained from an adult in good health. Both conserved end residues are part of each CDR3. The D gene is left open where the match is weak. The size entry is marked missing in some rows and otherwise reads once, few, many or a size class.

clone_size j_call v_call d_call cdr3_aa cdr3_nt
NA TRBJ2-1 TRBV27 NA CASSLASGADNEQFF TGTGCCAGCAGTCTGGCGTCGGGGGCGGACAATGAGCAGTTCTTC
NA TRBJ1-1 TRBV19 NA CASSIFGSGRSLNTEAFF TGTGCCAGTAGTATCTTCGGGTCTGGCAGGTCCCTGAACACTGAAGCTTTCTTT
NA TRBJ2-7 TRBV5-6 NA CASSRWNGYEQYF TGTGCCAGCAGCCGTTGGAACGGCTACGAGCAGTACTTC
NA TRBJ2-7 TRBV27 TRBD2 CASSPGTSGKEQYF TGTGCCAGCAGTCCGGGGACTAGCGGGAAGGAGCAGTACTTC
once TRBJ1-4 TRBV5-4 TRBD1 CASRKDREYEKLFF TGTGCCAGCAGAAAGGACAGGGAGTATGAAAAACTGTTTTTT
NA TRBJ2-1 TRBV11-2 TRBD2 CASSPFSGAFWDEQFF TGTGCCAGCAGCCCTTTTAGCGGGGCATTCTGGGATGAGCAGTTCTTC
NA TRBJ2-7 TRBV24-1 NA CATSDPKSGPSSYEQYF TGTGCCACCAGTGACCCGAAGAGCGGACCTAGCTCCTACGAGCAGTACTTC
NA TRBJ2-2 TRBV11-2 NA CASSLERTTGELFF TGTGCCAGCAGCTTAGAGCGAACTACCGGGGAGCTGTTTTTT
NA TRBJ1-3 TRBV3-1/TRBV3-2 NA CASSQRHTSGNTIYF TGTGCCAGCAGCCAGAGACATACCTCTGGAAACACCATATATTTT
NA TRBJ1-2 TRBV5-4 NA CASRPAGRDYGYTF TGTGCCAGCCGCCCGGCCGGGCGGGACTATGGCTACACCTTC
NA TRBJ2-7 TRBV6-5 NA CASSYSPTSSYEQYF TGTGCCAGCAGTTACTCACCGACTAGCTCCTACGAGCAGTACTTC
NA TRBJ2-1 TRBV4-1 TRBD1 CASSQVVTGGLNEQFF TGCGCCAGCAGCCAAGTTGTGACAGGGGGCCTCAATGAGCAGTTCTTC
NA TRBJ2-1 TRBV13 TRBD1 CASSLWTGGIEQFF TGTGCCAGCAGCTTGTGGACAGGGGGCATTGAGCAGTTCTTC
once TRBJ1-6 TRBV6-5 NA CASRQRRGFNSPLHF TGTGCCAGCCGACAAAGGAGGGGATTTAACTCACCCCTCCACTTT
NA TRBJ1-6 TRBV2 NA CASKVTSSYNSPLHF TGTGCCAGCAAGGTCACTAGCTCCTATAATTCACCCCTCCACTTT
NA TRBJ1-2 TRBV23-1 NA CASSQWEGRPCGYTF TGCGCCAGCAGTCAATGGGAAGGTCGGCCTTGTGGCTACACCTTC
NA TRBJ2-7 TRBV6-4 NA CASSEADGYEQYF TGTGCCAGCAGTGAGGCCGACGGTTACGAGCAGTACTTC
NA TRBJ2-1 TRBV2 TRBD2 CASSVLAGAEGGTYNEQFF TGTGCCAGCAGTGTACTAGCGGGGGCCGAGGGAGGTACCTACAATGAGCAGTTCTTC
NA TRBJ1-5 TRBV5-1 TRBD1 CASSLVPGGSKPQHF TGCGCCAGCAGCTTGGTTCCAGGGGGCTCTAAGCCCCAGCATTTT
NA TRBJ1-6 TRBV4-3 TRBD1 CASSQGKQGASPLHF TGCGCCAGCAGCCAAGGGAAGCAGGGGGCTTCACCCCTCCACTTT
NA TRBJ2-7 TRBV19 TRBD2 CASSRTSGSYEQYF TGTGCCAGTAGTCGGACTAGCGGGAGTTACGAGCAGTACTTC
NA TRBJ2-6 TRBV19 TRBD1 CASRWGDRGSGANVLTF TGTGCCAGTAGATGGGGCGACAGGGGTTCTGGGGCCAACGTCCTGACTTTC
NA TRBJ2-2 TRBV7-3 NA CASSLTSTHYGELFF TGTGCCAGCAGCTTAACTAGCACCCATTACGGGGAGCTGTTTTTT
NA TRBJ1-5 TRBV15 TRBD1 CATSRDRTGGSPQHF TGTGCCACCAGCAGAGATCGGACAGGGGGTAGTCCCCAGCATTTT
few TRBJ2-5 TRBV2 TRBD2 CATTGPTGLAGGGQETQYF TGTGCCACCACCGGGCCGACGGGACTAGCGGGAGGGGGTCAAGAGACCCAGTACTTC
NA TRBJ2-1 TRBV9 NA CASSVELFSYNEQFF TGTGCCAGCAGCGTAGAATTATTCTCCTACAATGAGCAGTTCTTC
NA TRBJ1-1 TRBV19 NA CASNQLNTEAFF TGTGCCAGTAACCAGCTGAACACTGAAGCTTTCTTT
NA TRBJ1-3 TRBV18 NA CASSPPIVGSGNTIYF TGTGCCAGCTCACCACCGATCGTCGGCTCTGGAAACACCATATATTTT
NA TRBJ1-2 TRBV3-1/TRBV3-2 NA CASSPLPGDYGYTF TGTGCCAGCAGCCCCCTGCCCGGGGACTATGGCTACACCTTC
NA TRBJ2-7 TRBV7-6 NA CASSVRGPSSYEQYF TGTGCCAGCAGCGTACGGGGTCCCAGCTCCTACGAGCAGTACTTC
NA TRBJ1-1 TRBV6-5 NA CASSTSTANTEAFF TGTGCCAGCAGTACCTCGACAGCGAACACTGAAGCTTTCTTT
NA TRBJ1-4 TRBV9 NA CASSVVPEVTTNEKLFF TGTGCCAGCAGCGTAGTTCCCGAAGTAACAACTAATGAAAAACTGTTTTTT
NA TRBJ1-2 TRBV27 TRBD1 CASSPTGEGYGYTF TGTGCCAGCAGTCCGACAGGGGAGGGCTATGGCTACACCTTC
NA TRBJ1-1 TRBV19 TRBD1 CASSPDRGLEVTEAFF TGTGCCAGTAGTCCAGACAGGGGTCTGGAGGTCACTGAAGCTTTCTTT
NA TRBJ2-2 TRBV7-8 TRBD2 CASSSHLAGGPVDTGELFF TGTGCCAGCAGCTCTCACCTCGCGGGAGGGCCGGTCGACACCGGGGAGCTGTTTTTT
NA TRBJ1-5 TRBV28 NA CASGESNQPQHF TGTGCCAGCGGGGAGAGCAATCAGCCCCAGCATTTT
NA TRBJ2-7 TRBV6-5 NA CASSSLAGGNEQYF TGTGCCAGCAGTTCCCTGGCGGGCGGCAACGAGCAGTACTTC
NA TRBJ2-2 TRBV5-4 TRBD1 CASSLGTGDTGELFF TGTGCCAGCTCCTTGGGGACAGGGGACACCGGGGAGCTGTTTTTT
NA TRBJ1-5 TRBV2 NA CASSGASRYQPQHF TGTGCCAGCAGTGGGGCGTCCCGGTATCAGCCCCAGCATTTT
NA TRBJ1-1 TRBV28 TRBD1 CASRTWTGVNTEAFF TGTGCCAGCAGGACGTGGACAGGGGTGAACACTGAAGCTTTCTTT
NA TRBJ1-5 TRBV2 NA CASSRMGNQPQHF TGTGCCAGCAGTAGGATGGGCAATCAGCCCCAGCATTTT
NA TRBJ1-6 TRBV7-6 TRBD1 CASSSNSGGSPLHF TGTGCCAGCAGCTCAAACTCAGGGGGTTCACCCCTCCACTTT
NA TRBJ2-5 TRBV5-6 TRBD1 CASSRPGQGLQETQYF TGTGCCAGCAGCCGTCCGGGACAGGGCCTTCAAGAGACCCAGTACTTC
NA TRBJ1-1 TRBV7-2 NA CASSSTENLPGGGTEAFF TGTGCCAGCAGCTCAACTGAAAACCTGCCAGGAGGGGGGACTGAAGCTTTCTTT
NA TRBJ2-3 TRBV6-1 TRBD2 CASSEGLAGKQDTQYF TGTGCCAGCAGTGAAGGTCTAGCGGGAAAGCAAGATACGCAGTATTTT
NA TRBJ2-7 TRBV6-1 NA CASSAGHFYEQYF TGTGCCAGCAGCGCCGGACACTTCTACGAGCAGTACTTC